This entry is about one T cell receptor (beta chain). Under the authors' procedure: Using reference gene primer amplification, nucleated cell counts were estimated. Clones were sequenced by immunoSEQ multiplex PCR, and TCRdb holds only the in-frame ones, with some missing. V and J calls plus clone size are reproduced from that table; the DNA served to infer D and trimming. The sample lists about 310,000 clones; roughly 86% were seen once. The CDR3 length is 17 residues. The V gene end was trimmed by 11 bases and the J gene end by 9 bases; junction bases not matched to a gene: 25. Looked up from germline, CDR1 is SEHNR and CDR2 is FQNEAQ (reference sequence). This sample was included in a study of blood T cell repertoires in COVID-19. Study background: Samples of COVID-19 (acute and convalescent) were obtained from the United States, Italy and Spain.

Participant age was about 18 to 89 years, and participants resided in 20 to 30 US areas. Participants' reported clinical history set cohort assignment. The chain combines TRBV7-9 with TRBJ2-1; TRBD1 aligns across 7 bases. This sequence originates from a woman aged 18-29 years who had recovered from COVID-19. The sample comprised PBMCs or T cells enriched from blood (not recorded which). The CDR3, as DNA: TGTGCCGCCTTTGGGGCAGGGGGATACTCTGGATCCGGTGAGCAGTTCTTC. Translated: CAAFGAGGYSGSGEQFF.